This T cell receptor beta chain is from a study of T cells expressing NK-cell markers. Germline V gene lookup returns CDR1 SGHDN and CDR2 FVKESK. The length of the CDR3 is 15 residues. TCR beta libraries carry UMIs added by 5'RACE template switching. Each CDR3 protein gets one entry in TCRdb, which reprocessed the 5' RACE reads and gives no DNA. The table for this sample gives under 500,000 distinct CDR3 sequences. The sequence came from a woman aged 18 to 75 in good health. The V and J genes are TRBV14 and TRBJ2-3; TCRdb picks TRBD1, but there is no DNA to check that call. Sequencing was carried out using blood T cells: a sorted CD56 or NKG2C T cell subset, CD4+ or CD8+ T cells, or bulk PBMC T cells (not recorded which). The CDR3: CASSRTGMEADTQYF.